The next 20 T cell receptor beta chains were all read from a single sample in a study of shared clonotypes between healthy human individuals. Naive CD8 populations comprised CD45RO-negative cells positively selected for CCR7, excluding terminally differentiated effector memory CD45RA+ cells. Sequencing was performed with immunoSEQ multiplex PCR; in TCRdb, only in-frame clones are kept and a portion is missing. This table holds more than 2 million clones, over 85% found once. Sequenced material: naive CD8+ T cells sorted from blood. These receptors were obtained from a man aged 18 to 30 in good health.

The rearrangement links TRBV6-6 to TRBJ1-5, with 7 positions matching TRBD1. Losses at the gene ends were 6 bases for V and 0 bases for J; bases not matched to a gene: 8. The CDR3 sequence is 16 residues long. Germline V lookup: CDR1 MNHNY, CDR2 SVGAGI (reference sequence). The CDR3 coding sequence is TGTGCCAGCAGCCCGCTCGGGACAGATAGCAATCAGCCCCAGCATTTT. This sequence encodes CASSPLGTDSNQPQHF.

The rearrangement joins TRBV13 to TRBJ2-7; 8 bases align to TRBD1. The J segment lost 0 bases and the V segment lost 5 bases, leaving 6 bases of the junction unmatched. The CDR3 is 15 amino acids. CDR1 and CDR2 from the germline V gene are PRHDT and FYEKMQ (reference sequence). CDR3 nucleotide sequence: TGTGCCAGCAGCCTAAGGACAGGGCTCTCCTACGAGCAGTACTTC. As protein: CASSLRTGLSYEQYF. Looking up the rest from reference TRBV13 and TRBJ2-7 gives the full variable domain: AAGVIQSPRHLIKEKRETATLKCYPIPRHDTVYWYQQGPGQDPQFLISFYEKMQSDKGSIPDRFSAQQFSDYHSELNMSSLELGDSALYFCASSLRTGLSYEQYFGPGTRLTVT.

This clone was counted a single time. The V and J genes are TRBV7-8 and TRBJ1-2; no clear D gene. The CDR3 covers 14 residues. V was cut by 4 bases and J by 3 bases, with 12 bases left in between. The germline gives CDR1 SGHVS, CDR2 FQNEAQ. The CDR3 loop is CASSSRAEDYGYTF. The CDR3 nucleotides read TGTGCCAGCAGCTCAAGGGCGGAGGACTATGGCTACACCTTC.

This chain joins TRBV2 and TRBJ1-1; TRBD1 might be the D (6 bases). Germline V gene sequence: CDR1 SNHLY, CDR2 FYNNEI. Trimming took 2 bases from V and 5 from J, leaving 18 bases between them. The CDR3 extends over 16 amino acids. CDR3 protein: CASSEPLQGLLTEAFF. Here the CDR3 DNA reads TGTGCCAGCAGTGAACCACTACAGGGACTCCTTACTGAAGCTTTCTTT.

This clone is a singleton in its sample. The J gene is TRBJ2-7, the V gene TRBV10-3, with D maybe TRBD2 (5 bases). CDR1 and CDR2 from the germline V gene are ENHRY and SYGVKD. V dropped 5 bases and J dropped 2 bases, with 10 bases sitting between them. This CDR3 is 13 amino acids long. CDR3 loop: CAISPDGAYEQYF. CDR3 nucleotides: TGTGCCATCAGTCCGGACGGGGCCTACGAGCAGTACTTC.

The V and J genes are TRBV5-1 and TRBJ2-1; D is uncertain. Germline CDR1 reads SGHRS; CDR2 reads YFSETQ. V lost 0 bases to trimming and J lost 4 bases, with 11 bases between them. This CDR3 region has 15 residues. CDR3 DNA: TGCGCCAGCAGCTTGGATATCGGCCGATACAATGAGCAGTTCTTC. Its translation: CASSLDIGRYNEQFF.

This clone was detected a few times. Distinct nucleotide sequences in the sample also encode this CDR3. The chain uses TRBV6-1 and TRBJ2-7; D is uncertain. The V gene's germline CDR1 is MNHNS and CDR2 SASEGT. The CDR3 has 11 residues. Trimming left V 2 bases short and J 3 bases short, with 2 bases between. The CDR3 loop reads CASSEIYEQYF. The CDR3, as DNA: TGTGCCAGCAGTGAAATCTACGAGCAGTACTTC.

CDR3 in amino acids: CSVDGGLSGNTIYF. The CDR3 DNA sequence: TGCAGCGTTGACGGCGGACTCTCTGGAAACACCATATATTTT. The J gene is TRBJ1-3, the V gene TRBV29-1; D unresolved. Looked up from germline, CDR1 is SQVTM and CDR2 is ANQGSEA. Trimming took 3 bases from V and 0 from J, leaving 9 bases between them. This CDR3 comprises 14 residues.

As to this clone: The sample carries other DNA sequences with the same CDR3. The rearrangement uses TRBV4-1 and TRBJ1-2; 7 bases are shared with TRBD1. V lost 2 bases, J lost 0 bases, and 3 bases stayed unmatched. This CDR3 region has 15 residues. The germline V gene encodes CDR1 MGHRA and CDR2 YSYEKL. CDR3 nucleotide sequence: TGCGCCAGCAGCCAAAGACAGGGATCTAACTATGGCTACACCTTC. It translates to CASSQRQGSNYGYTF.

The chain combines TRBV28 with TRBJ1-2; weak D call: TRBD1 (6 bases). Per the germline V gene, CDR1 is MDHEN and CDR2 is SYDVKM. Trimming removed 10 bases from V and 8 bases from J, with 17 bases in between. This CDR3 is 12 amino acids long. The CDR3 DNA is TGTGCCACAAACGCGGGGGGCCGCGGCTACACCTTC. Its translation is CATNAGGRGYTF.

With respect to this clone: Other DNA sequences in this specimen translate into the identical CDR3. The genes are TRBV11-3 and TRBJ2-7; D ambiguous. Germline V gives CDR1 SGHNT, CDR2 YENEEA. The ends were cut back, 1 base at V and 2 bases at J, with 6 bases in the middle. The CDR3 totals 13 residues. The CDR3 region has the DNA TGTGCCAGCAGCTTAGGACTGACCTACGAGCAGTACTTC. Translated: CASSLGLTYEQYF.

The chain uses TRBV7-9 and TRBJ2-5; 7 bases fit TRBD1. CDR1 SEHNR and CDR2 FQNEAQ come from the germline V gene (reference sequence). The trim removed 6 bases at V and 5 bases at J, leaving 18 bases unmatched. CDR3 size: 17 residues. The CDR3 region has the DNA TGTGCCAGCAGGAGTGCTAAAGACAGGGAAGGTATCGAGACCCAGTACTTC. Amino acid sequence: CASRSAKDREGIETQYF.

The chain recombines TRBV28 with TRBJ2-1; 9 nucleotides agree with TRBD1. V gave up 4 bases and J gave up 15 bases; unmatched junction bases: 7. Germline lookup yields CDR1 MDHEN and CDR2 SYDVKM. The CDR3 runs to 12 residues. The DNA for the CDR3 is TGTGCCAGCAGTTCGACGGGACAGGGTACGTTCTTC. Translated: CASSSTGQGTFF.

V and J are TRBV27 and TRBJ2-3; D assignment may be TRBD1 or TRBD2 (5 bases each). The CDR3 extends over 17 amino acids. Trimming removed 1 base at V and 7 bases at J, with 21 bases between. Germline V gene data show CDR1 as MNHEY and CDR2 as SMNVEV (reference sequence). CDR3 DNA: TGTGCCAGCAGTTTATTTGGGCTTGGGGACGTAGAAAATACGCAGTATTTT. Translated: CASSLFGLGDVENTQYF.

J is TRBJ2-5 and V is TRBV7-6, with D possibly TRBD2 on 6 matching bases. The V gene's germline CDR1 is SGHVS and CDR2 FNYEAQ. V gave up 1 base and J gave up 5 bases, with 11 bases separating them. CDR3 length: 14 residues. CDR3 amino acids: CASSLGGGPETQYF. The CDR3 DNA is TGTGCCAGCAGCTTAGGAGGAGGGCCCGAGACCCAGTACTTC.

J is TRBJ2-7 and V is TRBV27, with unresolved D. V was cut by 5 bases and J by 2 bases, with 13 bases left in between. Germline assignment: CDR1 MNHEY and CDR2 SMNVEV (reference sequence). The CDR3 has 14 residues. The CDR3, as DNA: TGTGCCAGCAGTCCCCATCCCGGCGCCTACGAGCAGTACTTC. The encoded protein is CASSPHPGAYEQYF.

Concerning this clone: Other DNA sequences from this sample encode an identical CDR3 as well. J is TRBJ2-7 and V is TRBV27; TRBD2 is a possible D gene (5 bases). The V gene's germline CDR1 is MNHEY and CDR2 SMNVEV (reference sequence). V gave up 1 base and J gave up 5 bases, with 6 bases separating them. CDR3 size: 12 residues. As DNA, the CDR3 is TGTGCCAGCAGTTTATGGGGAGACGAGCAGTACTTC. Amino acids: CASSLWGDEQYF.

The chain employs TRBV29-1 and TRBJ2-1, with D perhaps matching TRBD1 (5 bases). V lost 6 bases and J 2 bases, leaving 11 bases between the germline ends. This CDR3 comprises 13 residues. CDR1 SQVTM and CDR2 ANQGSEA come from the germline V gene. The CDR3 loop is CSVPRATYNEQFF. DNA for the CDR3: TGCAGCGTCCCCAGGGCCACCTACAATGAGCAGTTCTTC.

At least ten counts were recorded for this clone. CDR3 protein: CASSLEFDREETQYF. The CDR3 bases are TGTGCCAGCAGCTTGGAGTTTGACAGGGAGGAGACCCAGTACTTC. The J gene is TRBJ2-5, the V gene TRBV5-6, with 7 bases fitting TRBD1. This CDR3 is built from 15 residues. Trimming took 0 bases from V and 5 from J; bases not matched to a gene: 7. Germline CDR1 reads SGHDT; CDR2 reads YYEEEE.

The rearrangement joins TRBV4-3 to TRBJ2-7; 10 bases map to TRBD2. J lost 5 bases, V lost 0 bases, and 13 bases had no gene match. The CDR3 covers 18 residues. In germline, CDR1 is LGHNA, CDR2 YSLEER. The CDR3 DNA reads as TGCGCCAGCAGCCAAGAGCAAGCCGGAGTAGCGGGAGGAGACGAGCAGTACTTC. Translating gives CASSQEQAGVAGGDEQYF.